These 24 T cell receptor beta chains originate from one sample sequenced in a study of cytomegalovirus exposure and HLA in healthy donors. Researchers ran the PCR with 60 Vbeta and 13 Jbeta primers. The assay was immunoSEQ multiplex PCR, and TCRdb's table has in-frame clones only and misses some. The data contain under 300,000 clones, approximately 85% of them singletons. The material sequenced was PBMCs. Receptor source: a woman aged 40 to 49 in good health and CMV-seropositive.

This sequence joins TRBV4-3 and TRBJ1-6; 9 bases agree with TRBD1. CDR1 is LGHNA, CDR2 YSLEER, per germline. This CDR3 is 17 amino acids long. The trim removed 0 bases at V and 7 bases at J, leaving 7 bases unmatched. The CDR3 protein is CASSQDHRTGVNSPLHF. Here the CDR3 DNA reads TGCGCCAGCAGCCAAGACCACAGGACAGGGGTAAATTCACCCCTCCACTTT.

The genes are TRBV5-1 and TRBJ2-7; a weak D match, TRBD2 (5 bases). V was shortened by 4 bases and J by 2 bases, with 13 bases between the two germline ends. Germline lookup yields CDR1 SGHRS and CDR2 YFSETQ. This CDR3 contains 14 residues. The CDR3 bases are TGCGCCAGCAGCAGAAGGGAGCGGACCTACGAGCAGTACTTC. Protein product: CASSRRERTYEQYF.

In its sample, this clone was seen once. The V gene is TRBV30, the J gene TRBJ1-1; 7 positions agree with TRBD1. The germline gives CDR1 GTSNPN, CDR2 SVGIG (reference sequence). This CDR3 is 13 amino acids long. The CDR3 bases are TGTGCTCTTCAAAAAGGGGGCGCGGGTGAAGCTTTCTTT. This sequence encodes CALQKGGAGEAFF.

This clone was counted a single time. J is TRBJ2-1 and V is TRBV5-7; D is perhaps TRBD2 (5 bases). TRBV5-7 is an ORF for which the function is uncertain. V was trimmed by 6 bases and J by 2 bases, leaving 18 bases between them. The CDR3 loop spans 16 amino acids. The CDR3 DNA sequence: TGTGCCAGCAATATACGGAGGAAGGACCCCTACAATGAGCAGTTCTTC. Its protein product is CASNIRRKDPYNEQFF.

The chain employs TRBV19 and TRBJ1-5, with 10 nucleotides matching TRBD1. This CDR3 comprises 12 residues. Germline CDR1 and CDR2: LNHDA and SQIVND (reference sequence). The V segment lost 10 bases and the J segment 6 bases; nucleotides outside the gene matches: 3. DNA of the CDR3: TGTGCCACCAGGACAGGGGGTCAGCCCCAGCATTTT. Encoded protein: CATRTGGQPQHF.

The chain carries TRBV28 and TRBJ1-1; D is perhaps TRBD1 (6 bases). The germline V gene has CDR1 MDHEN and CDR2 SYDVKM. This CDR3 is 13 amino acids long. Trimming took off 5 bases at V and 5 bases at J, with 12 bases between the two ends. CDR3: CASSGLTGTEAFF. The DNA for the CDR3 is TGTGCCAGCAGTGGCCTAACAGGGACTGAAGCTTTCTTT.

The chain has TRBV14 and TRBJ1-2, with D uncertain. The CDR3 totals 14 residues. Trimming took off 2 bases at V and 0 bases at J, with 7 bases between the two ends. Germline CDR1 and CDR2: SGHDN and FVKESK. In nucleotides, the CDR3 is TGTGCCAGCAGCCAACATCCAGCTAACTATGGCTACACCTTC. This translates into CASSQHPANYGYTF. Looking up the rest from reference TRBV14 and TRBJ1-2 gives the full variable domain: EAGVTQFPSHSVIEKGQTVTLRCDPISGHDNLYWYRRVMGKEIKFLLHFVKESKQDESGMPNNRFLAERTGGTYSTLKVQPAELEDSGVYFCASSQHPANYGYTFGSGTRLTVV.

The genes are TRBV4-2 and TRBJ1-3; 7 nucleotides align to TRBD1. Germline CDR1 LGHNA, CDR2 YNFKEQ. The ends lost 6 bases at V and 0 bases at J; junction bases unmatched: 8. This CDR3 has 16 residues. DNA for the CDR3: TGTGCCAGCAGGCAACGACAGGGCAACTCTGGAAACACCATATATTTT. Protein product: CASRQRQGNSGNTIYF.

The rearrangement uses TRBV29-1 and TRBJ2-7, with D uncertain. The CDR3 runs 11 residues. V gave up 2 bases and J gave up 7 bases, with 9 bases separating them. Per germline, CDR1 SQVTM and CDR2 ANQGSEA. CDR3 sequence (DNA): TGCAGCGTTGAATGGGCTGGGGAGCAGTACTTC. Encoded protein: CSVEWAGEQYF.

The rearrangement joins TRBV28 to TRBJ1-5; no definite D call. This CDR3 region has 13 residues. Germline V gene sequence: CDR1 MDHEN, CDR2 SYDVKM. Trimming took off 5 bases at V and 8 bases at J, with 13 bases between the two ends. The CDR3 bases are TGTGCCAGCAGTCCAAGTTTGGAGGAGCCCCAGCATTTT. It is translated as CASSPSLEEPQHF.

This clone occurred once. The chain is built from TRBV27 and TRBJ1-1, with TRBD1 identical over 9 bases. The CDR3 is made up of 14 amino acids. J lost 6 bases, V lost 5 bases, and 7 bases had no gene match. Germline-derived CDR1 and CDR2 are MNHEY and SMNVEV (reference sequence). The CDR3 nucleotides read TGTGCCAGCAGTCACCGGGACAGGGCTGCTGAAGCTTTCTTT. Protein sequence: CASSHRDRAAEAFF.

V gene TRBV13 combines with J gene TRBJ1-1; 7 positions agree with TRBD1. The germline CDR1 and CDR2 sequences are PRHDT and FYEKMQ (reference sequence). This CDR3 contains 14 residues. V dropped 5 bases and J dropped 5; count of bases not matched to a gene: 8. The CDR3: CASSRTQGRTEAFF. The CDR3 bases are TGTGCCAGCAGCCGAACACAGGGGCGGACTGAAGCTTTCTTT.

This chain joins TRBV7-9 and TRBJ2-2; TRBD2 agrees at 8 bases. Germline V gives CDR1 SEHNR, CDR2 FQNEAQ (reference sequence). V shed 2 bases and J 4 bases; nucleotides not matched to a gene: 9. This CDR3 region has 17 residues. The CDR3 region has the DNA TGTGCCAGCAGCTTACCTCAGGCGGGAGGCTCCACCGGGGAGCTGTTTTTT. It yields the protein CASSLPQAGGSTGELFF.

This rearrangement joins TRBV6-6 to TRBJ1-2; the match to TRBD1 covers 9 bases. Germline-derived CDR1 and CDR2 are MNHNY and SVGAGI (reference sequence). V shed 0 bases and J 3 bases; nucleotides not matched to a gene: 2. This CDR3 contains 15 residues. For the CDR3, the DNA is TGTGCCAGCAGTTACTCGAGGACAGGGGACTATGGCTACACCTTC. Its protein product is CASSYSRTGDYGYTF.

The chain links TRBV28 to TRBJ2-4; 7 bases are a match to TRBD2. The CDR3 is 16 residues long. J gave up 10 bases and V 5 bases, and 17 bases lay outside the gene matches. Germline V gene lookup returns CDR1 MDHEN and CDR2 SYDVKM. The CDR3 spells CASSTLAGVAGKIQYF. The CDR3 DNA reads as TGTGCCAGCAGTACACTGGCGGGAGTAGCAGGGAAAATTCAGTACTTC.

CDR3 sequence: CASSLTGQGSEKLFF. The CDR3 DNA reads as TGTGCCAGCAGCCTAACGGGACAGGGGTCTGAAAAACTGTTTTTT. The rearrangement joins TRBV5-6 to TRBJ1-4; 10 bases line up with TRBD1. CDR1 SGHDT and CDR2 YYEEEE come from the germline V gene. CDR3 length equals 15 residues. Trimming took 4 bases from V and 7 from J; bases not matched to a gene: 7.

The rearrangement uses TRBV28 and TRBJ1-5; D is undetermined. This CDR3 contains 15 residues. CDR1 is MDHEN and CDR2 is SYDVKM in the germline V gene. Deletions cut 3 bases from V and 1 base from J, with 10 bases between. CDR3 sequence (DNA): TGTGCCAGCAGTTTTGGCGGGTACAGCAATCAGCCCCAGCATTTT. Amino acid sequence: CASSFGGYSNQPQHF.

The CDR3 bases are TGTGCCAGTACCCTGACGACTTCCTACAATGAGCAGTTCTTC. Translating it yields CASTLTTSYNEQFF. The chain employs TRBV19 and TRBJ2-1; D unresolved. The V gene lost 7 bases and the J gene lost 1 base, with 11 bases spanning the gap. Germline CDR1 and CDR2: LNHDA and SQIVND (reference sequence). This CDR3 comprises 14 residues.

V is TRBV29-1 and J is TRBJ2-2; 7 positions match TRBD1. The germline CDR1 and CDR2 sequences are SQVTM and ANQGSEA. CDR3 size: 16 residues. V dropped 0 bases and J dropped 5; count of bases not matched to a gene: 9. The CDR3, as DNA: TGCAGCGTTGAAGATCCATGGACAGGCGAAACCGGGGAGCTGTTTTTT. As protein: CSVEDPWTGETGELFF.

This CDR3 reads CASSFTYEQYF. The CDR3 DNA follows: TGTGCCAGCAGCTTCACCTACGAGCAGTACTTC. The chain recombines TRBV7-9 with TRBJ2-7; D not certain. Germline lookup yields CDR1 SEHNR and CDR2 FQNEAQ (reference sequence). The length of the CDR3 is 11 residues. The V end was cut by 3 bases, the J end by 2 bases, with 2 bases between.

DNA for the CDR3: TGTGCCTGGAAAGAGCGGGACTCCTACAATGAGCAGTTCTTC. Protein: CAWKERDSYNEQFF. The chain uses TRBV30 and TRBJ2-1; TRBD2 agrees at 7 bases. Germline assignment: CDR1 GTSNPN and CDR2 SVGIG (reference sequence). Trimming removed 4 bases from V and 0 bases from J; junction bases left unmatched: 3. This CDR3 region has 14 residues.

CDR3 nucleotide sequence: TGTGCCAGCTCACCAAGGGGCTCAGAGTATGGCTACACCTTC. Protein: CASSPRGSEYGYTF. This sequence joins TRBV18 and TRBJ1-2; tentative D call: TRBD1 (5 bases). The CDR3 is made up of 14 amino acids. Germline assignment: CDR1 KGHSH and CDR2 LQKENI. Trimming cost V 2 bases and J 5 bases, with 12 bases left between them.

This rearrangement joins TRBV18 to TRBJ1-1; tentatively, D is TRBD1 (6 bases). There are 15 residues in the CDR3. CDR1 and CDR2 (germline): KGHSH, LQKENI. With 1 base removed from V and 1 base from J, the gap between germline ends came to 10 bases. The CDR3 protein is CASSPQGDRNTEAFF. As DNA, the CDR3 is TGTGCCAGCTCACCACAGGGGGATCGGAACACTGAAGCTTTCTTT.

V usage is TRBV2 and J usage is TRBJ2-5, with no clear D. The V gene's germline CDR1 is SNHLY and CDR2 FYNNEI. With 4 bases removed from V and 5 bases from J, the gap between germline ends came to 11 bases. This CDR3 comprises 13 residues. The CDR3 DNA reads as TGTGCCAGCAGTGTTGATCTAGTGGAGACCCAGTACTTC. This gives the protein CASSVDLVETQYF.